One TCR beta chain is described in this entry. This may be a read error: a much more frequent sequence differs by one nucleotide. The entry originates in a study of immune heterogeneity within non-small cell lung tumors. As template, the study used bulk tumor genomic DNA at roughly 550 ng per sample. Multiple widely separated biopsies were taken from each primary tumor at surgery. The cohort was untreated, with newly diagnosed non-small cell lung cancer undergoing curative surgery. This CDR3 has 13 residues. The germline V and J ends were trimmed by 1 base and 9 bases, with 8 bases remaining between them. Germline V gives CDR1 SGHRS, CDR2 YFSETQ. TCR beta CDR3 was amplified by multiplex PCR, first round approximately 9 cycles, 32 V and 13 J primers. TCRdb fed the multiplex PCR reads into MiXCR, producing one record per CDR3 protein. The profile shows around 12,000 distinct CDR3 sequences, nearly 30% of them singletons.

The rearrangement links TRBV5-1 to TRBJ1-6; D gene uncertain. The clonotype comes from a woman between 50 and 59 years old with non-small cell lung cancer. The sequencing input was lung tumor tissue. The CDR3 coding sequence is TGCGCCAGCAGCTTGAAGGGTGGTTCACCCCTCCACTTT. Amino acid sequence: CASSLKGGSPLHF.